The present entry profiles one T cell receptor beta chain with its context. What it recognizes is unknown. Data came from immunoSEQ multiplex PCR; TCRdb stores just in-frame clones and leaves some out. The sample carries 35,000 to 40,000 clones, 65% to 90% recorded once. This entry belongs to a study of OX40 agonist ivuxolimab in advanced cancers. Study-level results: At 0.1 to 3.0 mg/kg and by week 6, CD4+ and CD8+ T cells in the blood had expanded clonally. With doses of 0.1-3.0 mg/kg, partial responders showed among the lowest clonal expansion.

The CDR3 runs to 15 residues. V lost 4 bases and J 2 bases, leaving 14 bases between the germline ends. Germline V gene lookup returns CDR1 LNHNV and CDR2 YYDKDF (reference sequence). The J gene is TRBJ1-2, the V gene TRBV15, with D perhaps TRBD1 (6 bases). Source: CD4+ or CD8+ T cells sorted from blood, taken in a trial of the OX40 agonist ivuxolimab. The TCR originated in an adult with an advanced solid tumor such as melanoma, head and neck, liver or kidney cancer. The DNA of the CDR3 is TGTGCCACCAGCATTGGCACAGGGAGGAACTATGGCTACACCTTC. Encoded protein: CATSIGTGRNYGYTF.